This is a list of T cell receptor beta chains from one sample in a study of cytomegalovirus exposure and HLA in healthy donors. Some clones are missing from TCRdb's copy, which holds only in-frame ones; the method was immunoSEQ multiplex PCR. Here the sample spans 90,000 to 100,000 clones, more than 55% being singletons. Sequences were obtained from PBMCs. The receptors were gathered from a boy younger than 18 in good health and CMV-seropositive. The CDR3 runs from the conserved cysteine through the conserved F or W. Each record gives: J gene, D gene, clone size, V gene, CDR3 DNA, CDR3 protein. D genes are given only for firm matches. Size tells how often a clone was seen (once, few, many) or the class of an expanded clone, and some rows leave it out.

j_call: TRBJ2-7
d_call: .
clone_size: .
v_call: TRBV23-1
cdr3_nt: TGCGCCAGCAGTCAATCGCACGGGGGCTACGAGCAGTACTTC
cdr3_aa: CASSQSHGGYEQYF

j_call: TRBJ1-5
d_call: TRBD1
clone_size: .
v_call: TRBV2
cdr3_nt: TGTGCCAGCAGTGGGTCAGACAGGGCATATCAGCCCCAGCATTTT
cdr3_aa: CASSGSDRAYQPQHF

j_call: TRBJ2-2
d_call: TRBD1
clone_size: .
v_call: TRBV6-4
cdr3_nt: TGTGCCAGCAGTCTCTTCTCCGGGACAGGGGGCGCGGGCACCGGGGAGCTGTTTTTT
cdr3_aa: CASSLFSGTGGAGTGELFF

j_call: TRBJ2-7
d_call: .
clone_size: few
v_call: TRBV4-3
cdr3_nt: TGCGCCAGCAGCCAAGATCTGGGCTTACACTACGAGCAGTACTTC
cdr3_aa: CASSQDLGLHYEQYF

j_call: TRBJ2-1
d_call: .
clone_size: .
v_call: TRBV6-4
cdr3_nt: TGTGCCAGCAGGCCTCACAGGGTGGACAATGAGCAGTTCTTC
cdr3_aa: CASRPHRVDNEQFF

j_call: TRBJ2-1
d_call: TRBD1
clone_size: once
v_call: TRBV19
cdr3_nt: TGTGCCAGTAGAAGAGGACAGGGCTCCTACAATGAGCAGTTCTTC
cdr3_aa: CASRRGQGSYNEQFF

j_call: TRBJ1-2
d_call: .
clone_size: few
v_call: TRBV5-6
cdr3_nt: TGTGCCAGCAGCCGGGACTTGACTGGATATGGCTACCCCTTC
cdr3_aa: CASSRDLTGYGYPF

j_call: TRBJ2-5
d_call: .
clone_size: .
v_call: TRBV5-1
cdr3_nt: TGCGCCAGCACCCCATCCACAGGCCTGTTGTACCAAGAGACCCAGTACTTC
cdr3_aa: CASTPSTGLLYQETQYF

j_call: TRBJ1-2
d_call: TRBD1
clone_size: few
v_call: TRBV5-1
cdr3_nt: TGCGCCAGCAGCTCCGGACAGGGACGCTACACCTTC
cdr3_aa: CASSSGQGRYTF

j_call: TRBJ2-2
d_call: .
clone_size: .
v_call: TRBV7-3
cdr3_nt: TGTGCCAGCAGCCCCCGCGGTCAGGGGGGTCGCACCGGGGAGCTGTTTTTT
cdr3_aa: CASSPRGQGGRTGELFF

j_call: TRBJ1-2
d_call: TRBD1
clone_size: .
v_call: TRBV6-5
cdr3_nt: TGTGCCAGCACGGGCAGGGGGAACTATGGCTACACCTTC
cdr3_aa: CASTGRGNYGYTF

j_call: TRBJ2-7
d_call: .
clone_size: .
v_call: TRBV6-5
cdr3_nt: TGTGCCAGCAGACGGACAGCCGCCTACGAGCAGTACTTC
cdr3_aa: CASRRTAAYEQYF

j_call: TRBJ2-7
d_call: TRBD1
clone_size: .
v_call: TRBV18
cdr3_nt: TGTGCCAGCTCATCTCCGGGACAGGGTTTATACGAGCAGTACTTC
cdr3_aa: CASSSPGQGLYEQYF

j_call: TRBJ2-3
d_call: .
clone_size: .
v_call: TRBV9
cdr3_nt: TGTGCCAGCAGCGCTGACTCCGCATCGACAGATACGCAGTATTTT
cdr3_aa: CASSADSASTDTQYF

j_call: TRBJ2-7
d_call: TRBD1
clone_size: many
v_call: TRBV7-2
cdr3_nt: TGTGCCAGCAGCCCGAGACAGGGGGGATTATACGAGCAGTACTTC
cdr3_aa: CASSPRQGGLYEQYF

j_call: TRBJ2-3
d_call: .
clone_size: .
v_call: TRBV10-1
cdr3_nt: TGCGCCAGCAGTGAAGGGGACTTCACAGATACGCAGTATTTT
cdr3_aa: CASSEGDFTDTQYF

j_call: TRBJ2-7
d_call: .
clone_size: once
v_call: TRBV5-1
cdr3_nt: TGCGCCAGCAGCTTGGCCGTACAGGGAAACTACGAGCAGTACTTC
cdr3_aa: CASSLAVQGNYEQYF

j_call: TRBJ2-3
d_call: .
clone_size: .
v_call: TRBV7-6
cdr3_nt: TGTGCCAGCAGCTTAGTGGGCAGTAGCACAGATACGCAGTATTTT
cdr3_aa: CASSLVGSSTDTQYF

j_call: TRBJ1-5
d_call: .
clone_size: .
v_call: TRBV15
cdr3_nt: TGTGCCACCAGCAGGCTCCGGGACACCTATAGCAATCAGCCCCAGCATTTT
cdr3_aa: CATSRLRDTYSNQPQHF

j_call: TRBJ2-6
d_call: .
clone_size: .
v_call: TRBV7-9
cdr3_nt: TGTGCCAGCAGCTCCATTACAGTGAAGTCTGGGGCCAACGTCCTGACTTTC
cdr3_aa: CASSSITVKSGANVLTF

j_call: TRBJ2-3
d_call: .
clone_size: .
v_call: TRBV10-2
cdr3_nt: TGCGCCAGCAGTGACCAACTAGGGGAGGGCACAGATACGCAGTATTTT
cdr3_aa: CASSDQLGEGTDTQYF